What follows describes a single T cell receptor (beta chain). Antigen specificity is unknown. The data originate from a study of T cell responses to AZD1222 COVID-19 vaccine. This table comes from immunoSEQ multiplex PCR, and its TCRdb copy is limited to in-frame clones, with some not included. This table has about 140,000 clones, roughly 92% appearing once. V was pared by 0 bases and J by 11 bases, with 14 bases between. CDR1 is WNHNN and CDR2 is SYGVQD in the germline V gene (reference sequence). The CDR3 sequence is 13 residues long. Whole-study findings and limits: Seropositive at baseline were only a handful of AZD1222 recipients. Spike-specific TCR breadth and depth went up after people got two AZD1222 doses.

The source was peripheral blood, collected on day 0 of AZD1222 vaccination. The clonotype was recovered from an adult in good health. The chain joins TRBV10-1 to TRBJ2-7; the D gene is possibly TRBD1 (6 bases). CDR3 in amino acids: CASSESITGKKYF. For the CDR3, the DNA is TGCGCCAGCAGTGAGTCCATTACAGGGAAGAAGTACTTC.